These 27 T cell receptor beta chains were all obtained from the same sample, sequenced in a study of naive and memory T cell subsets. Two oligonucleotides, mixed equimolar, formed the beta constant-region primer covering TRBC1 and TRBC2. The ligated cDNA underwent four PCR rounds using SP2 and nested alpha and beta constant-region primers. TCRdb itself ran the UMI-ligation and nested PCR reads through MiXCR, one entry per CDR3 protein. Of 95,000 to 150,000 distinct CDR3 sequences listed, around a third are singletons. Sequencing was done on a sample of central memory CD4+ T cells from blood. All receptors derive from a human donor in good health.

The chain couples TRBV7-2 to TRBJ2-1; 9 positions match TRBD2. Germline trimming cut 2 bases from V and 6 bases from J; bases unmatched to any gene: 5. The CDR3 has 15 residues. Per the germline V gene, CDR1 is SGHTA and CDR2 is FQGNSA. CDR3 nucleotide sequence: TGTGCCAGCAGCTTAAGGACTAGCGAGACCAATGAGCAGTTCTTC. It is translated as CASSLRTSETNEQFF. Combining the CDR3 with reference TRBV7-2 and TRBJ2-1 gives the whole variable domain GAGVSQSPSNKVTEKGKDVELRCDPISGHTALYWYRQSLGQGLEFLIYFQGNSAPDKSGLPSDRFSAERTGGSVSTLTIQRTQQEDSAVYLCASSLRTSETNEQFFGPGTRLTVL.

This clonotype was picked up many times. The CDR3 is CASSQVPGDSNQPQHF. The CDR3 DNA reads TGCGCCAGCAGCCAAGTACCCGGGGATAGCAATCAGCCCCAGCATTTT. The chain joins TRBV4-1 to TRBJ1-5; D remains ambiguous. This CDR3 spans 16 amino acids. Germline-derived CDR1 and CDR2 are MGHRA and YSYEKL. V lost 1 base, J lost 0 bases, and 10 bases lay in between.

CDR3 bases: TGTGCCAGCAGGACAGGGGTTCCAGAGACCCAGTACTTC. Translated: CASRTGVPETQYF. V usage is TRBV7-2 and J usage is TRBJ2-5; 8 bases line up with TRBD1. The junction had 4 bases not matched to a gene; V was cut back by 6 bases and J by 4 bases. From germline, CDR1 is SGHTA and CDR2 FQGNSA. The CDR3 runs to 13 residues.

This sequence joins TRBV3-1 and TRBJ1-3; D might be TRBD1 (5 bases). V gave up 0 bases and J gave up 0 bases, with 12 bases separating them. Germline lookup yields CDR1 LGHDT and CDR2 YNNKEL (reference sequence). The CDR3 has 17 amino acids. The CDR3 nucleotides are TGTGCCAGCAGCCAAGATGGGGCTATCCTCTCTGGAAACACCATATATTTT. Translation gives CASSQDGAILSGNTIYF.

This clonotype came up a few times. The chain is built from TRBV5-6 and TRBJ1-2; possibly TRBD1 for D (6 bases). Germline V gene data show CDR1 as SGHDT and CDR2 as YYEEEE. The CDR3 length is 14 residues. Trimming took 6 bases from V and 0 from J, leaving 12 bases between them. CDR3 region: CASKQGRSNYGYTF. CDR3 DNA: TGTGCCAGCAAACAGGGCCGGTCTAACTATGGCTACACCTTC.

The chain carries TRBV6-1 and TRBJ2-5; D is unclear. The CDR3 covers 15 residues. V was clipped by 7 bases and J by 0 bases, with 15 bases between them. Germline values: CDR1 MNHNS, CDR2 SASEGT. The CDR3 here is CASTFQTGYQETQYF. Here the CDR3 DNA reads TGTGCCAGCACCTTCCAGACTGGGTACCAAGAGACCCAGTACTTC.

This clonotype came up a few times. This sequence joins TRBV12-3 or TRBV12-4 and TRBJ2-7, with TRBD1 matching over 10 bases. The CDR3 is 11 amino acids. V lost 4 bases and J lost 12; bases outside the gene matches: 3. CDR3: CASSSGTGVYF. In nucleotides, the CDR3 is TGTGCCAGCAGTTCGGGGACAGGGGTGTACTTC.

Only a few counts were recorded for this clonotype. J is TRBJ2-1 and V is TRBV28, with D possibly being TRBD2 (6 bases). The germline gives CDR1 MDHEN, CDR2 SYDVKM. The CDR3 has 15 amino acids. V was shortened by 6 bases and J by 0 bases, with 12 bases between the two germline ends. DNA of the CDR3: TGTGCCAGCAGAAGACGGGGGAGCTCCTACAATGAGCAGTTCTTC. This gives the protein CASRRRGSSYNEQFF.

The rearrangement joins TRBV30 to TRBJ1-2; no definite D call. The V gene's germline CDR1 is GTSNPN and CDR2 SVGIG (reference sequence). With 0 bases removed from V and 6 bases from J, the gap between germline ends came to 8 bases. This CDR3 spans 12 amino acids. The DNA of the CDR3 is TGTGCCTGGAGTGTGGCAGCGAATGGCTACACCTTC. Translated: CAWSVAANGYTF.

The chain employs TRBV11-2 and TRBJ2-4; D unresolved. The V gene lost 5 bases and the J gene lost 4 bases, with 15 bases spanning the gap. This CDR3 has 15 amino acids. Germline V CDR1 and CDR2: SGHAT, FQNNGV. CDR3: CASSALRFEKNIQYF. The CDR3 nucleotides are TGTGCCAGCAGCGCGTTGAGGTTTGAGAAAAACATTCAGTACTTC.

V gene TRBV10-3 combines with J gene TRBJ1-4, with 8 nucleotides matching TRBD1. With V trimmed by 9 bases and J by 8 bases, 5 bases remained unmatched. Germline assignment: CDR1 ENHRY and CDR2 SYGVKD. The CDR3 spans 12 residues. CDR3 nucleotides: TGTGCCATTGGACAGGGTCGAGAAAAACTGTTTTTT. Its translation is CAIGQGREKLFF.

This clonotype was recorded a few times. The chain combines TRBV6-6 with TRBJ1-6, with 7 bases fitting TRBD1. Unmatched junction bases numbered 14, after V lost 5 bases and J lost 7 bases. Per germline, CDR1 MNHNY and CDR2 SVGAGI (reference sequence). The CDR3 spans 17 residues. CDR3 protein: CASSRFGTAGTNSPLHF. The CDR3 DNA follows: TGTGCCAGCAGTCGGTTTGGGACAGCCGGGACCAATTCACCCCTCCACTTT.

This clonotype was counted a few times. This rearrangement joins TRBV28 to TRBJ2-1, with a tentative D call TRBD1 (6 bases). V dropped 6 bases and J dropped 7 bases, with 16 bases sitting between them. CDR1 MDHEN and CDR2 SYDVKM come from the germline V gene. This CDR3 has 14 amino acids. Written as DNA, the CDR3 is TGTGCCAGCAGCCTTACAGGGCCCTCGAATGAGCAGTTCTTC. Translated, it gives CASSLTGPSNEQFF. Complete variable domain (other parts from reference TRBV28 and TRBJ2-1): DVKVTQSSRYLVKRTGEKVFLECVQDMDHENMFWYRQDPGLGLRLIYFSYDVKMKEKGDIPEGYSVSREKKERFSLILESASTNQTSMYLCASSLTGPSNEQFFGPGTRLTVL.

The chain joins TRBV11-2 to TRBJ2-2; TRBD2 agrees at 10 bases. This CDR3 region has 16 residues. J lost 4 bases, V lost 5 bases, and 7 bases had no gene match. Germline CDR1 is SGHAT and CDR2 is FQNNGV. As DNA, the CDR3 is TGTGCCAGCAGCCACCAGACTAGCGGGTTCACCGGGGAGCTGTTTTTT. This gives the protein CASSHQTSGFTGELFF.

The V and J genes are TRBV2 and TRBJ2-1; D is perhaps TRBD2 (6 bases). CDR1 SNHLY and CDR2 FYNNEI come from the germline V gene. With 8 bases removed from V and 5 bases from J, the gap between germline ends came to 19 bases. The CDR3 spans 15 residues. The CDR3 nucleotides are TGTGCCAGCTATATGTGGGACTCACCGAACAATGAGCAGTTCTTC. Translating it yields CASYMWDSPNNEQFF.

This clonotype was recorded a few times. The chain recombines TRBV4-3 with TRBJ1-1; D uncertain. CDR1 is LGHNA, CDR2 YSLEER, per germline. This CDR3 comprises 14 residues. Trimming removed 1 base from V and 10 bases from J, with 16 bases in between. Written as DNA, the CDR3 is TGCGCCAGCAGCCAAGGACTCCAGGAGGGTCCAGCTTTCTTT. Amino acid sequence: CASSQGLQEGPAFF.

This clonotype was picked up many times. The chain uses TRBV5-5 and TRBJ2-3; 7 positions agree with TRBD2. This CDR3 has 15 residues. Germline V gives CDR1 SGHKS, CDR2 YYEKEE (reference sequence). V shed 0 bases, J shed 3 bases, and the junction held 4 bases outside the gene matches. This CDR3 is CASSLAGRSTDTQYF. The CDR3 DNA reads as TGTGCCAGCAGCTTGGCCGGGAGGAGTACAGATACGCAGTATTTT.

The V gene is TRBV2, the J gene TRBJ1-2, with unresolved D. This CDR3 contains 14 residues. Trimming took off 6 bases at V and 4 bases at J, with 15 bases between the two ends. The germline V gene encodes CDR1 SNHLY and CDR2 FYNNEI. The CDR3 loop is CASRESRSGYGYTF. CDR3 nucleotide sequence: TGTGCCAGCAGGGAAAGTCGGAGCGGCTATGGCTACACCTTC. Supplemented by reference TRBV2 and TRBJ1-2, the full variable domain reads EPEVTQTPSHQVTQMGQEVILRCVPISNHLYFYWYRQILGQKVEFLVSFYNNEISEKSEIFDDQFSVERPDGSNFTLKIRSTKLEDSAMYFCASRESRSGYGYTFGSGTRLTVV.

J is TRBJ2-2 and V is TRBV9; D is unresolved. Trimming took off 4 bases at V and 4 bases at J, with 8 bases between the two ends. CDR1 is SGDLS, CDR2 YYNGEE, per germline. The CDR3 has 13 residues. The CDR3 reads CASSPATTGELFF. The DNA for the CDR3 is TGTGCCAGCAGCCCCGCGACCACCGGGGAGCTGTTTTTT.

CDR3 nucleotide sequence: TGCGCCAGCAGAGGGGCAGCTACGAACACTGAAGCTTTCTTT. The encoded protein is CASRGAATNTEAFF. The chain is built from TRBV5-1 and TRBJ1-1, with D possibly being TRBD1 (5 bases). V lost 5 bases to trimming and J lost 1 base, with 12 bases between them. This CDR3 contains 14 residues. Germline V lookup: CDR1 SGHRS, CDR2 YFSETQ.

A few counts support this clonotype. The chain links TRBV29-1 to TRBJ2-3, with 11 bases identical to TRBD2. V dropped 4 bases and J dropped 6; count of bases not matched to a gene: 9. This CDR3 region has 15 residues. CDR1 and CDR2 (germline): SQVTM, ANQGSEA. CDR3 sequence (DNA): TGCAGCGTTGGTCTAGCGGGAGGAGTTTCGGATACGCAGTATTTT. Amino acid sequence: CSVGLAGGVSDTQYF.

The chain uses TRBV20-1 and TRBJ1-3; no clear D gene. Between the trimmed V and J ends, which lost 4 bases and 0 bases, there was a span of 7 bases. Germline loops: CDR1 DFQATT, CDR2 SNEGSKA (reference sequence). This CDR3 comprises 13 residues. DNA for the CDR3: TGCAGTGCTATGACCGACTCTGGAAACACCATATATTTT. It is translated as CSAMTDSGNTIYF.

In its sample, this clonotype was seen a few times. The rearrangement links TRBV10-2 to TRBJ1-6, with 11 bases fitting TRBD1. From germline, CDR1 is WSHSY and CDR2 SAAADI. CDR3 size: 13 residues. V lost 2 bases to trimming and J lost 13 bases; unmatched junction nucleotides: 1. The CDR3 bases are TGCGCCAGCAGTGAGCGGGACAGGGGGCCCCTCCACTTT. Translated: CASSERDRGPLHF.

This rearrangement joins TRBV29-1 to TRBJ2-1; D not resolved. V shed 5 bases and J shed 7 bases, with 12 bases lying between them. The CDR3 totals 12 residues. Germline V lookup: CDR1 SQVTM, CDR2 ANQGSEA. The CDR3 here is CSVFYWRNEQFF. DNA of the CDR3: TGCAGCGTTTTTTACTGGCGTAATGAGCAGTTCTTC.

This clonotype turned up a few times. The rearrangement uses TRBV12-3 or TRBV12-4 and TRBJ1-6; a weak D match, TRBD1 (6 bases). V dropped 6 bases and J dropped 14 bases, with 23 bases sitting between them. The CDR3 length is 15 residues. The CDR3 DNA follows: TGTGCCAGCAGACCAAACGGCCAGGGGCTGGGGTCCCTCCACTTT. It translates to CASRPNGQGLGSLHF.

The rearrangement uses TRBV28 and TRBJ1-5; TRBD1 agrees at 8 bases. Germline V CDR1 and CDR2: MDHEN, SYDVKM. The CDR3 runs to 13 residues. Unmatched junction bases numbered 6, after V lost 8 bases and J lost 6 bases. This CDR3 reads CASGTGGIQPQHF. DNA for the CDR3: TGTGCCAGCGGTACAGGGGGTATTCAGCCCCAGCATTTT.

Only a few counts were recorded for this clonotype. The gene calls are TRBV30 and TRBJ1-1; 8 nucleotides match TRBD1. CDR1 and CDR2 from the germline V gene are GTSNPN and SVGIG (reference sequence). V was clipped by 3 bases and J by 3 bases; unmatched bases: 12. This CDR3 spans 16 amino acids. The CDR3 sequence: CAWRRVAGGGHTEAFF. The CDR3, as DNA: TGTGCCTGGAGGAGGGTGGCAGGGGGCGGCCACACTGAAGCTTTCTTT. The full variable domain, in which reference TRBV30 and TRBJ1-1 provide the parts outside the CDR3, is SQTIHQWPATLVQPVGSPLSLECTVEGTSNPNLYWYRQAAGRGLQLLFYSVGIGQISSEVPQNLSASRPQDRQFILSSKKLLLSDSGFYLCAWRRVAGGGHTEAFFGQGTRLTVV.